This T cell receptor beta chain stems from a study of ipilimumab plus nivolumab after autologous stem cell transplantation. General study results and limits: TCR repertoire, Treg phenotype and gut microbiota reportedly support more study of this approach.

Method: immunoSEQ multiplex PCR; TCRdb's copy keeps in-frame clones and lacks some. Here the sample spans some 40,000 clones, 80% to 95% being singletons. CDR1 MGHRA and CDR2 YSYEKL come from the germline V gene. V lost 1 base, J lost 2 bases, and 9 bases lay in between. This CDR3 is built from 15 residues. This clone was counted a few times. Antigen specificity is unknown. J is TRBJ1-5 and V is TRBV4-1, with D uncertain. The clonotype was recovered from a male donor with multiple myeloma. Sequencing used PBMCs, obtained in a trial of ipilimumab plus nivolumab as post-transplant consolidation. CDR3: CASSQAAAGNQPQHF. In DNA, the CDR3 is TGCGCCAGCAGCCAAGCAGCGGCGGGCAATCAGCCCCAGCATTTT.